The source of this T cell receptor beta chain is a study of T cell repertoires in cytomegalovirus infection. The wider study: Carrying CMV and the relevant HLA type showed in public TCR beta signatures.

V was pared by 3 bases and J by 3 bases, with 6 bases of the junction left unmatched. Germline lookup yields CDR1 LGHDT and CDR2 YNNKEL (reference sequence). CDR3 length equals 16 residues. One entry per CDR3 protein results from TCRdb running MiXCR on the reads. The table lists approximately 500,000 distinct CDR3 sequences, approximately 15% of them singletons, with 20% to 30% in the top ten. The study, taken as a whole, reports: In two of eight donors, the top clonotype was HLA-C-restricted CMV-specific.

This clonotype has only one observation. Its cognate antigen is unknown. Source material: CD8+ T cells from PBMCs. This TCR was sampled from a human donor in good health (CMV status not recorded). Some clones in this sample may be carry-over from other donors' samples. The chain recombines TRBV3-1 with TRBJ2-7, with 12 bases matching TRBD2. CDR3 protein: CASSHGTSGGLYEQYF. In nucleotides, the CDR3 is TGTGCCAGCAGCCATGGAACTAGCGGGGGGCTCTACGAGCAGTACTTC.